This TCR beta chain was sequenced during a study of regulatory T cells in long-lasting Graves disease. The study, taken as a whole, reports: Investigators studied peripheral blood only, not thyroid tissue. With persistent disease, TRBV28, TRBJ1-2 and TRBJ2-5 were the favored segments.

This clonotype was found many times. Antigen specificity is unknown. Time point reported: newly diagnosed GD, antithyroid drugs for less than 3 months. TCR sequences were obtained from RNA taken from PBMCs. Arm-PCR with iRepertoire HTBI primers amplified the CDR3 regions for these TCR beta libraries. TCRdb re-derived calls from the multiplex PCR reads in MiXCR, one entry per CDR3 protein. The sample records a few hundred thousand distinct CDR3 sequences, approximately 20% being singletons. The V end was cut by 5 bases, the J end by 4 bases, with 10 bases between. CDR1 is SGHAT, CDR2 FQNNGV, per germline. This CDR3 spans 13 amino acids. These data were likewise used in another study, on T cells in Graves' hyperthyroidism and ophthalmopathy. From that report: First-round RT-PCR with HTBI primers amplified the TCR CDR3 region.

This sequence was found in a woman in her thirties with Graves disease. This rearrangement joins TRBV11-2 to TRBJ2-3; no firm D call. The sequencing here drew on peripheral blood mononuclear cells (PBMCs), taken at new diagnosis, from a patient treated with antithyroid drugs. The CDR3, as DNA: TGTGCCAGCAGCCTAGGAGCAGCAGATACGCAGTATTTT. This sequence encodes CASSLGAADTQYF.